This T cell receptor beta chain derives from a study of graft-versus-host responses after intestinal transplantation. As for the study in general: Anti-thymocyte globulin induction was given to all recipients, followed by tacrolimus and steroids for approximately three years.

Study-wide findings and caveats: The recipient marrow held GvH clones, and some of them showed up first in ileum or blood. Peak GvH clone levels in circulation were associated with early post-transplant HvG declines. Allografts from individuals with graft-donor T cell macrochimerism displayed high graft-versus-host to host-versus-graft clonal ratios.

V shed 3 bases and J shed 6 bases, with 20 bases lying between them. This CDR3 contains 16 residues. CDR1 is MDHEN and CDR2 is SYDVKM in the germline V gene. For this clone: Its specificity is not known.

The assay was immunoSEQ multiplex PCR, and TCRdb's table has in-frame clones only and misses some. The sample yields some 130,000 clones, 80% to 95% seen once. The sequences come from unstimulated CD4+ T cells sorted from spleen or lymph node cells, collected before intestinal transplant. This TCR was sampled from a human donor who received an intestinal transplant. The chain couples TRBV28 to TRBJ1-2; the D is unclear. The CDR3 sequence: CASSFLQNRAIDGYTF. The DNA of the CDR3 is TGTGCCAGCAGTTTTTTGCAGAATCGGGCCATTGATGGCTACACCTTC.